This T cell receptor beta chain is drawn from a study of identical twins. Study-wide points: Where out-of-frame alpha sequences were twin-shared, they showed excess low generation probability.

Only a few counts were recorded for this clonotype. Its antigen is currently unknown. MiXCR was run by TCRdb on the 5' RACE reads, yielding one entry per CDR3 protein. This table has around 300,000 distinct CDR3 sequences, 8% to 9% appearing once. V lost 6 bases and J lost 1; bases outside the gene matches: 5. Germline values: CDR1 MDHEN, CDR2 SYDVKM. The CDR3 spans 15 residues. This sample also belongs to another study, concerning yellow fever vaccine responses in identical twins.

The source material was memory (CD45RO+) T cells sorted from blood. The sequence was obtained from a woman younger than 30 in good health. The chain recombines TRBV28 with TRBJ2-2; 7 bases are shared with TRBD1. Written as DNA, the CDR3 is TGTGCCAGCAGCTCGGGACAGCTGAACACCGGGGAGCTGTTTTTT. Its translation: CASSSGQLNTGELFF. The whole variable domain, remainder taken from reference TRBV28 and TRBJ2-2, is DVKVTQSSRYLVKRTGEKVFLECVQDMDHENMFWYRQDPGLGLRLIYFSYDVKMKEKGDIPEGYSVSREKKERFSLILESASTNQTSMYLCASSSGQLNTGELFFGEGSRLTVL.